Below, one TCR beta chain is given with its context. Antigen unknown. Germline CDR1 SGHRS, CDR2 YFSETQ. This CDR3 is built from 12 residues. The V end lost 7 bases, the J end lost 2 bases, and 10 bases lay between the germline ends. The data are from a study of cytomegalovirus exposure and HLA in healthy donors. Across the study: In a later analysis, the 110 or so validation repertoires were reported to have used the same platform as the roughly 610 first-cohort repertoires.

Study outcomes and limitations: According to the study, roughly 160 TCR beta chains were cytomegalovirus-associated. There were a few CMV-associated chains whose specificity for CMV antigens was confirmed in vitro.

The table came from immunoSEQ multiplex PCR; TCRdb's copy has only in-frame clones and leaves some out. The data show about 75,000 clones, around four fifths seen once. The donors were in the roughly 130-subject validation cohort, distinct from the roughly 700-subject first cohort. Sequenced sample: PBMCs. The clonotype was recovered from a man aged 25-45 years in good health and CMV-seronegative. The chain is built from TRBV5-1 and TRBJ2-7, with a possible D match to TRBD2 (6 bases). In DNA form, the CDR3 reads TGCGCCAGCGCGCGGGGCGCCTACGAGCAGTACTTC. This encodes CASARGAYEQYF.